This record covers a single T cell receptor (beta chain). No antigen is known for it. The sample holds no much larger clone one base away, and base qualities are not on file. This entry comes from a study of shared clonotypes between healthy human individuals (dated by TCRdb to 2018 to 2021). Study-wide context: A couple of women and three men aged 18 to 49 years were included in the cohort. For each donor, CD4 naive and CD4 memory were each run on three plates, CD8 naive on two plates, and CD8 memory on one plate. Blood TCR repertoires of a handful of healthy adults were deeply sequenced to estimate repertoire size and the extent of clonotype sharing between individuals. To increase sequencing depth and limit assay-specific biases, TCR repertoire library preparation and sequencing were carried out by different laboratories using diverse techniques. Each donor's leukapheresis produced roughly between roughly 0.85 and 9 billion PBMCs. What the work shows at the level of the full study, not this receptor alone: Incomplete sequencing was indicated by rarefaction of sorted-subset datasets, despite the large sequencing depth. Sampling was restricted to blood, and TCR repertoires in tissue are likely to differ from TCR repertoires in blood. Naive subsets generally had larger estimated clonotype richness than memory subsets did. When four donors were compared, the shared fraction of clonotypes was around 5.1% for naive CD4, 3.5% for naive CD8, more than 2% for memory CD4, and 0.4% for memory CD8. The small number of donors limited the genetic and exposure-history diversity represented. Clonotypes shared by all four sorted-subset donors showed higher generation probabilities than non-shared clonotypes. Pairwise subsampling indicated that sequencing depth was expected to affect the degree of clonotype sharing among donors.

For the CD8 naive samples, CD45RO-negative cells were positively selected for CCR7, yielding a CD45RA+CCR7+ population from which TemRA cells were excluded. The donors were healthy, HIV-negative adults with no recently reported acute infections or vaccinations. Only Caucasian adults living in Nashville, Tennessee, USA were represented among the donors. After blood collection by leukapheresis, PBMCs were isolated using Ficoll-Histopaque density gradient centrifugation and then cryopreserved in the vapor phase of liquid nitrogen. Analytical flow cytometry was used to check the purity and quantity of every magnetically sorted T cell population. Each sorted fraction had its genomic DNA isolated and then quantified by UV absorbance on a Nanodrop 2000c. Using the deep immunoSEQ assay, TCR CDR3 regions were amplified from genomic DNA by multiplex PCR. Extracted genomic DNA from each cell subset was spread evenly across all wells of several immunoSEQ 96-well plates, with each plate serving as a replicate. For sorted subsets, 200 to 250 ng of genomic DNA, equivalent to roughly 33,000 T cell genomes, went into each replicate PCR. Purified libraries were measured with a Qubit 3.0 fluorometer, size-checked on a Bioanalyzer 2100, and measured again with the KAPA Library Quantification kit. Every immunoSEQ 96-well plate was sequenced on a separate single-read 150-cycle Illumina NextSeq 550 flow cell. The authors' pipeline ran thus. Because the immunoSEQ output included only junctional sequences and no quality scores, the filtering could not be the same as the filtering used for full-length reads. Sequences were annotated with PyIR, a Python wrapper for IgBLAST v1.9, using IMGT germline references to assign V/J genes and CDR3. Reads with weak V/J assignments (E-value above 1e-6), missing CDR3, stop codons, out-of-frame junctions, or ambiguous translated residues were removed. A V3J clonotype was defined by an identical inferred V gene, J gene, and CDR3 amino acid sequence. To compute the percentage overlap between repertoires, the number of shared unique clonotypes was divided by the size of the smaller repertoire. Richness of each repertoire was evaluated using RTK rarefaction, the Chao1 estimator, and Recon v2.1 estimates of unobserved clonotypes. Generation probabilities were computed with OLGA for all TCRbeta clonotypes obtained by the gDNA method from several donors. TCRdb limited this immuneACCESS table to in-frame rearrangements with V and J called. A share of clones is missing; checked studies link under half to unresolved V genes, and the rest is unexplained. That table supplies the V and J calls and clone size; D and trimming were determined from the DNA. Within this sample are millions of clones, with roughly 95% of them counted one time only. The ten top clones hold 0.85% to 1.3% of the sample.

The receptor was isolated from a man between 18 and 35 years old in good health. The specimen was naive CD8+ T cells sorted from blood. The label giving this sample's cell subset or site can be read as: CD45RA+CCR7+.

The DNA is as follows: TGTGCCAGCAGTGAACGTGCGGGAGGGCCGGGAGAGACCCAGTACTTC. Its coded protein is CASSERAGGPGETQYF. Rearrangement joined TRBV2 to TRBJ2-5; 9 bases in the middle match TRBD2. The CDR3, from cysteine to phenylalanine, totals 16 residues. The sequence is cut down to CDR3 DNA, 48 bases in frame from base 1. CDR1 is given as SNHLY and CDR2 as FYNNEI, both from the germline V gene. V is cut back by 2 bases and J by 4 bases, with 8 bases in the junction unmatched.